This entry lists 31 T cell receptor beta chains sequenced from one sample in a study of blood T cell repertoires in COVID-19. The data were produced by immunoSEQ multiplex PCR, yet TCRdb's version contains in-frame clones alone and is incomplete. The data contain 200,000 to 300,000 clones, approximately 80% of them singletons. Sequenced sample: peripheral blood. These receptors came from a man in his 60s with acute or convalescent COVID-19.

The chain links TRBV30 to TRBJ1-4; TRBD1 might be the D (6 bases). CDR3 length: 16 amino acids. In germline, CDR1 is GTSNPN, CDR2 SVGIG (reference sequence). V lost 0 bases, J lost 7 bases, and 18 bases lay in between. The chain's CDR3 is CAWSVGLQGIGEKLFF. The CDR3 DNA sequence: TGTGCCTGGAGTGTGGGTTTGCAGGGGATAGGTGAAAAACTGTTTTTT.

The rearrangement links TRBV28 to TRBJ2-7; tentatively, D is TRBD2 (5 bases). The CDR3 runs 16 residues. From germline, CDR1 is MDHEN and CDR2 SYDVKM. V lost 2 bases and J 3 bases, leaving 17 bases between the germline ends. The CDR3 sequence: CASSLASTGMNYEQYF. The DNA for the CDR3 is TGTGCCAGCAGTTTAGCCTCGACGGGAATGAACTACGAGCAGTACTTC.

The chain uses TRBV4-2 and TRBJ2-2, with D maybe TRBD2 (6 bases). V gave up 4 bases and J gave up 1 base, with 13 bases separating them. There are 16 residues in the CDR3. Germline loops: CDR1 LGHNA, CDR2 YNFKEQ. CDR3 coding DNA: TGTGCCAGCAGCCGGGAGGCTAGAAGGAACACCGGGGAGCTGTTTTTT. As protein: CASSREARRNTGELFF.

The CDR3 loop reads CASSYSEDSSYNEQFF. CDR3 in DNA: TGTGCCAGCAGTTACTCGGAGGATAGCTCCTACAATGAGCAGTTCTTC. The chain employs TRBV6-2 or TRBV6-3 and TRBJ2-1; a weak D match, TRBD2 (5 bases). The CDR3 extends over 16 amino acids. CDR1 and CDR2 (germline): MNHEY, SVGEGT. V was shortened by 0 bases and J by 0 bases, with 9 bases between the two germline ends.

V usage is TRBV7-3 and J usage is TRBJ2-1; 7 bases line up with TRBD2. Germline loops: CDR1 SGHTA, CDR2 FQGTGA. The CDR3 runs to 12 residues. Trimming took 6 bases from V and 9 from J; bases not matched to a gene: 5. CDR3 residues: CASSPGGSEQFF. The CDR3 nucleotides read TGTGCCAGCAGTCCCGGGGGGAGTGAGCAGTTCTTC.

V gene TRBV7-8 combines with J gene TRBJ2-5, with 7 nucleotides matching TRBD2. Germline V lookup: CDR1 SGHVS, CDR2 FQNEAQ. V was clipped by 5 bases and J by 1 base; unmatched bases: 4. CDR3 length equals 14 residues. The CDR3 loop reads CASSAIAGQETQYF. The DNA for the CDR3 is TGTGCCAGCAGCGCCATAGCGGGCCAAGAGACCCAGTACTTC. The full variable domain, completed using reference TRBV7-8 and TRBJ2-5, is GAGVSQSPRYKVAKRGQDVALRCDPISGHVSLFWYQQALGQGPEFLTYFQNEAQLDKSGLPSDRFFAERPEGSVSTLKIQRTQQEDSAVYLCASSAIAGQETQYFGPGTRLLVL.

The V gene is TRBV7-8, the J gene TRBJ1-1; D is ambiguous. V was trimmed by 1 base and J by 8 bases, leaving 11 bases between them. Germline values: CDR1 SGHVS, CDR2 FQNEAQ. There are 13 residues in the CDR3. CDR3 DNA: TGTGCCAGCAGCTTAGACATCGAGACAGAAGCTTTCTTT. Protein product: CASSLDIETEAFF.

This clone has only a few counts. The chain employs TRBV6-6 and TRBJ2-5, with 10 bases identical to TRBD1. After removal of 5 bases from V and 2 bases from J, the junction contained 11 bases not matched to a gene. From germline, CDR1 is MNHNY and CDR2 SVGAGI (reference sequence). The CDR3 spans 17 residues. CDR3 in DNA: TGTGCCAGCAGTCCCCCGGGACAGGGGCCCTATCAAGAGACCCAGTACTTC. This codes for CASSPPGQGPYQETQYF.

The J gene is TRBJ2-7, the V gene TRBV5-6, with a possible D match to TRBD2 (6 bases). Germline V gene lookup returns CDR1 SGHDT and CDR2 YYEEEE. V gave up 0 bases and J gave up 5 bases, with 21 bases separating them. This CDR3 is built from 17 residues. The CDR3 DNA reads TGTGCCAGCAGCTTGGGAGGGAGGAGGGTCGGGACCCACGAGCAGTACTTC. It codes for CASSLGGRRVGTHEQYF.

The rearrangement joins TRBV11-2 to TRBJ1-2; D is uncertain. Germline CDR1 is SGHAT and CDR2 is FQNNGV. V dropped 5 bases and J dropped 6 bases, with 16 bases sitting between them. This CDR3 has 14 amino acids. The CDR3 here is CASSLPWREDGYTF. CDR3 DNA: TGTGCCAGCAGCCTTCCGTGGCGGGAGGATGGCTACACCTTC.

This clone turned up a few times. J is TRBJ2-5 and V is TRBV7-2; TRBD2 agrees at 10 bases. From germline, CDR1 is SGHTA and CDR2 FQGNSA. This CDR3 is built from 15 residues. The V and J ends lost 5 bases and 5 bases, in that order; junction bases with no gene match: 8. CDR3 protein: CASSGLAGGRETQYF. CDR3 nucleotides: TGTGCCAGCAGCGGGTTAGCGGGGGGACGGGAGACCCAGTACTTC.

In this sample, this clone turned up a few times. The V call is TRBV11-2, the J call TRBJ2-1, with TRBD1 matching 11 bases. Trimming took 5 bases from V and 3 from J; bases not matched to a gene: 6. The CDR3 spans 16 residues. CDR1 and CDR2 (germline): SGHAT, FQNNGV. CDR3 nucleotides: TGTGCCAGCAGCCACTGGACAGGGGGCTTCTACAATGAGCAGTTCTTC. It specifies CASSHWTGGFYNEQFF.

This clone was seen just once. The V gene is TRBV11-2, the J gene TRBJ2-3; the match to TRBD2 covers 12 bases. CDR1 is SGHAT, CDR2 FQNNGV, per germline. This CDR3 is 17 amino acids long. V shed 2 bases, J shed 1 base, and the junction held 4 bases outside the gene matches. CDR3 bases: TGTGCCAGCAGCTTACTAGCGGGAGGGTTTGGCACAGATACGCAGTATTTT. Translating gives CASSLLAGGFGTDTQYF.

This clone was seen a single time. The chain combines TRBV5-1 with TRBJ2-4; a weak D match, TRBD1 (5 bases). Trimming took 5 bases from V and 0 from J, leaving 12 bases between them. Germline values: CDR1 SGHRS, CDR2 YFSETQ. This CDR3 is built from 15 residues. Written as DNA, the CDR3 is TGCGCCAGCAGTCCAGGGTGGAGAGCCAAAAACATTCAGTACTTC. Translated, it gives CASSPGWRAKNIQYF.

This clone has a single count. The V gene is TRBV19, the J gene TRBJ2-1; TRBD2 aligns across 10 bases. Germline V gives CDR1 LNHDA, CDR2 SQIVND (reference sequence). Trimming took 5 bases from V and 5 from J; bases not matched to a gene: 6. CDR3 size: 15 residues. The CDR3 nucleotides read TGTGCCAGTAGTCCTCTAGCGGGAGCCCACAATGAGCAGTTCTTC. This encodes CASSPLAGAHNEQFF.

The chain recombines TRBV4-3 with TRBJ2-7; D perhaps matches TRBD1 (6 bases). Germline V gene data show CDR1 as LGHNA and CDR2 as YSLEER. Trimming pared 0 bases from V and 2 bases from J, leaving 14 bases between. The CDR3 totals 16 residues. The CDR3 sequence: CASSQDQGTPTYEQYF. The CDR3 bases are TGCGCCAGCAGCCAAGACCAGGGGACACCGACCTACGAGCAGTACTTC.

J is TRBJ1-1 and V is TRBV11-3; 7 nucleotides line up with TRBD1. V was clipped by 5 bases and J by 4 bases; unmatched bases: 7. The CDR3 has 14 amino acids. CDR1 and CDR2 (germline): SGHNT, YENEEA. The CDR3 is CASSPGTVPTEAFF. CDR3 bases: TGTGCCAGCAGCCCTGGGACAGTTCCCACTGAAGCTTTCTTT.

The chain is built from TRBV5-5 and TRBJ1-6; TRBD1 agrees at 11 bases. CDR1 SGHKS and CDR2 YYEKEE come from the germline V gene (reference sequence). Trimming at V came to 4 bases and at J to 5 bases, leaving 2 bases not matched to a gene. The CDR3 extends over 15 amino acids. CDR3 residues: CASSGTGGNNSPLHF. Here the CDR3 DNA reads TGTGCCAGCAGCGGGACAGGGGGAAATAATTCACCCCTCCACTTT.

V usage is TRBV10-3 and J usage is TRBJ1-1; D is possibly TRBD1 (5 bases). The CDR3 totals 14 residues. The V and J ends lost 9 bases and 1 base respectively, with 15 bases between them. CDR1 and CDR2 (germline): ENHRY, SYGVKD. Written as DNA, the CDR3 is TGTGCCATACAGTCAGGGCTACGGAACACTGAAGCTTTCTTT. Amino acids: CAIQSGLRNTEAFF.

The chain links TRBV11-2 to TRBJ2-3; a possible D gene is TRBD2 (5 bases). This CDR3 has 12 residues. V shed 5 bases and J shed 6 bases, with 9 bases lying between them. Germline CDR1 and CDR2: SGHAT and FQNNGV. For the CDR3, the DNA is TGTGCCAGCAGCCGGGGTGGGGATACGCAGTATTTT. Protein sequence: CASSRGGDTQYF. Filled out from reference TRBV11-2 and TRBJ2-3, the complete variable domain reads EAGVAQSPRYKIIEKRQSVAFWCNPISGHATLYWYQQILGQGPKLLIQFQNNGVVDDSQLPKDRFSAERLKGVDSTLKIQPAKLEDSAVYLCASSRGGDTQYFGPGTRLTVL.

V gene TRBV29-1 combines with J gene TRBJ1-2; possibly TRBD1 for D (5 bases). The CDR3 runs 11 residues. Germline loops: CDR1 SQVTM, CDR2 ANQGSEA. Trimming cost V 7 bases and J 6 bases, with 12 bases left between them. The CDR3 nucleotides read TGCAGCGCCCCCTTCAGGGATGGCTACACCTTC. The encoded protein is CSAPFRDGYTF.

This clone appeared once. The chain recombines TRBV6-6 with TRBJ2-7; 9 bases line up with TRBD1. Trimming cost V 3 bases and J 6 bases; bases outside gene matches: 9. CDR1 is MNHNY and CDR2 is SVGAGI in the germline V gene (reference sequence). CDR3 size: 15 residues. CDR3 sequence reads: CASSYRDRALLEQYF. CDR3 DNA: TGTGCCAGCAGTTATAGGGACAGGGCATTACTCGAGCAGTACTTC.

The chain uses TRBV27 and TRBJ2-1; D may be TRBD2 (6 bases). V lost 5 bases, J lost 4 bases, and 15 bases lay in between. In germline, CDR1 is MNHEY, CDR2 SMNVEV (reference sequence). The CDR3 is 15 residues long. The CDR3 here is CASSPPRGSYNEQFF. CDR3 coding DNA: TGTGCCAGCAGTCCCCCCCGGGGGTCATACAATGAGCAGTTCTTC.

The genes are TRBV18 and TRBJ2-3, with D unresolved. There are 13 residues in the CDR3. Germline V gene data show CDR1 as KGHSH and CDR2 as LQKENI. V was trimmed by 0 bases and J by 9 bases, leaving 10 bases between them. CDR3 sequence reads: CASSPPGSWTQYF. CDR3 sequence (DNA): TGTGCCAGCTCACCACCCGGTAGTTGGACGCAGTATTTT. Together with reference TRBV18 and TRBJ2-3, the CDR3 gives the full variable domain: NAGVMQNPRHLVRRRGQEARLRCSPMKGHSHVYWYRQLPEEGLKFMVYLQKENIIDESGMPKERFSAEFPKEGPSILRIQQVVRGDSAAYFCASSPPGSWTQYFGPGTRLTVL.

The chain has TRBV11-2 and TRBJ1-4; TRBD1 matches at 9 bases. V was clipped by 5 bases and J by 8 bases; unmatched bases: 6. Per germline, CDR1 SGHAT and CDR2 FQNNGV. The CDR3 spans 14 residues. Here the CDR3 DNA reads TGTGCCAGCAGCCACGGACAGGGGAACGAAAAACTGTTTTTT. Translation: CASSHGQGNEKLFF.

The chain links TRBV9 to TRBJ1-3, with TRBD1 matching 8 bases. V gave up 5 bases and J gave up 4 bases; unmatched junction bases: 5. The CDR3 loop spans 14 amino acids. The germline CDR1 and CDR2 sequences are SGDLS and YYNGEE. The CDR3 DNA follows: TGTGCCAGCAGTCCAGGGGGCGCGGGAAACACCATATATTTT. Encoded protein: CASSPGGAGNTIYF.

The CDR3 reads CASSQGPGNYGYTF. For the CDR3, the DNA is TGTGCCAGCAGCCAAGGGCCAGGGAACTATGGCTACACCTTC. This rearrangement joins TRBV14 to TRBJ1-2; a weak D match, TRBD1 (5 bases). The V gene lost 1 base and the J gene lost 2 bases, with 8 bases spanning the gap. Germline CDR1 reads SGHDN; CDR2 reads FVKESK. The CDR3 loop spans 14 amino acids.

The gene calls are TRBV10-3 and TRBJ2-5; 9 positions agree with TRBD1. Germline CDR1 is ENHRY and CDR2 is SYGVKD. This CDR3 comprises 15 residues. Unmatched junction bases numbered 6, after V lost 3 bases and J lost 4 bases. The CDR3 loop is CAISDRRTGVETQYF. The CDR3 bases are TGTGCCATCAGTGATCGGAGGACAGGGGTAGAGACCCAGTACTTC.

The chain recombines TRBV9 with TRBJ1-2; D unclear. Per the germline V gene, CDR1 is SGDLS and CDR2 is YYNGEE. This CDR3 has 12 amino acids. V lost 1 base to trimming and J lost 3 bases, with 4 bases between them. This CDR3 reads CASSVIYYGYTF. The DNA of the CDR3 is TGTGCCAGCAGCGTAATCTACTATGGCTACACCTTC. Looking up the rest from reference TRBV9 and TRBJ1-2 gives the full variable domain: DSGVTQTPKHLITATGQRVTLRCSPRSGDLSVYWYQQSLDQGLQFLIQYYNGEERAKGNILERFSAQQFPDLHSELNLSSLELGDSALYFCASSVIYYGYTFGSGTRLTVV.

Only a few counts were recorded for this clone. J is TRBJ1-2 and V is TRBV30; 8 bases fit TRBD1. Unmatched junction bases numbered 6, after V lost 4 bases and J lost 8 bases. This CDR3 is built from 12 residues. CDR1 and CDR2 (germline): GTSNPN, SVGIG (reference sequence). Here the CDR3 reads CAWNPRGRGYTF. As DNA, the CDR3 is TGTGCCTGGAATCCCAGGGGGCGCGGCTACACCTTC.

The V call is TRBV6-6, the J call TRBJ2-3, with 8 bases aligning to TRBD2. Germline V gene lookup returns CDR1 MNHNY and CDR2 SVGAGI (reference sequence). J gave up 5 bases and V 2 bases, and 9 bases lay outside the gene matches. CDR3 length: 16 residues. The CDR3 bases are TGTGCCAGCAGTTACATCGTTAGCGGGATAGGAGATACGCAGTATTTT. It encodes CASSYIVSGIGDTQYF.